A selection of T cell receptor beta chains follows, all from one sample in a study of neoadjuvant nivolumab and ipilimumab in lung cancer. Clones were sequenced by immunoSEQ multiplex PCR, and TCRdb holds only the in-frame ones, with some missing. The data contain 30,000 to 35,000 clones, 90% of them singletons. This specimen consisted of peripheral blood, obtained after neoadjuvant nivolumab, alone or with ipilimumab, at or shortly before surgery. These receptors originate from an adult with non-small cell lung cancer. Each CDR3 is given with its conserved first and last residue. D genes are given only for firm matches. Some rows have no size entry. The others give once, few or many, or a class for an expanded clone.

>TRBJ2-3|NA|TRBV5-1|TRBD2
CASSSSFAGGSTDTQYF
TGCGCCAGCAGCTCCTCCTTCGCGGGGGGCAGCACAGATACGCAGTATTTT
>TRBJ1-4|NA|TRBV5-1|TRBD1
CASSARGSSEKLFF
TGCGCCAGCAGCGCCAGGGGGTCGAGTGAAAAACTGTTTTTT
>TRBJ1-2|NA|TRBV9|NA
CASSGQWDYGYTF
TGTGCCAGCAGCGGCCAGTGGGACTATGGCTACACCTTC
>TRBJ2-1|NA|TRBV11-3|NA
CASSLDNEQFF
TGTGCCAGCAGCCTAGACAATGAGCAGTTCTTC
>TRBJ2-1|NA|TRBV6-1|NA
CASMLGGLIDEQFF
TGTGCCAGCATGCTCGGGGGGCTAATTGATGAGCAGTTCTTC
>TRBJ2-5|NA|TRBV18|NA
CASSPPTGQETQYF
TGTGCCAGCTCACCACCAACAGGCCAAGAGACCCAGTACTTC
>TRBJ2-7|NA|TRBV27|NA
CASSSMTGTYEQYF
TGTGCCAGCAGTTCAATGACAGGAACCTACGAGCAGTACTTC
>TRBJ2-7|NA|TRBV5-1|TRBD1
CASSFDRDQYF
TGCGCCAGCAGCTTCGACAGGGACCAGTACTTC
>TRBJ2-5|NA|TRBV5-5|TRBD2
CASSLDVSGGAQETQYF
TGTGCCAGCAGCTTGGATGTTAGCGGGGGGGCCCAGGAGACCCAGTACTTC
>TRBJ2-6|once|TRBV19|NA
CASRIGGANVLTF
TGTGCCAGTCGGATCGGTGGGGCCAACGTCCTGACTTTC
>TRBJ2-7|NA|TRBV5-4|NA
CASSLNSYEQYF
TGTGCCAGCAGCTTGAACTCCTACGAGCAGTACTTC
>TRBJ1-6|NA|TRBV5-1|NA
CASSPSGGTDNSPLHF
TGCGCCAGCAGCCCCAGCGGGGGGACCGATAATTCACCCCTCCACTTT
>TRBJ2-4|NA|TRBV27|NA
CASSPSGRLGIQYF
TGTGCCAGCAGTCCCAGCGGAAGGCTGGGCATTCAGTACTTC
>TRBJ2-7|NA|TRBV15|NA
CATSRDRLAGSYEQYF
TGTGCCACCAGCAGAGATAGACTGGCGGGCTCCTACGAGCAGTACTTC
>TRBJ2-2|NA|TRBV5-1|NA
CASSLDRPTGELFF
TGCGCCAGCAGCCTGGACAGACCCACCGGGGAGCTGTTTTTT
>TRBJ2-3|NA|TRBV6-5|NA
CASSYGGSTDTQYF
TGTGCCAGCAGTTATGGGGGGAGCACAGATACGCAGTATTTT
>TRBJ2-2|NA|TRBV7-8|NA
CASSPPLRDKNTGELFF
TGTGCCAGCAGCCCGCCCCTCCGGGACAAGAACACCGGGGAGCTGTTTTTT
>TRBJ2-3|NA|TRBV4-3|NA
CASSQDSPDTQYF
TGCGCCAGCAGCCAAGACTCCCCAGATACGCAGTATTTT
>TRBJ1-5|NA|TRBV5-5|TRBD1
CASGGTGGQPQHF
TGTGCCAGCGGCGGAACAGGGGGGCAGCCCCAGCATTTT
>TRBJ1-4|NA|TRBV5-3|NA
CARSWGHLEKLFF
TGTGCCAGAAGCTGGGGACATCTGGAAAAACTGTTTTTT
>TRBJ2-7|NA|TRBV7-9|TRBD1
CASSPRPGTGIHEQYF
TGTGCCAGCAGCCCCCGTCCCGGGACAGGGATCCACGAGCAGTACTTC
>TRBJ1-1|NA|TRBV6-5|TRBD1
CASSQRTGRYEAFF
TGTGCCAGCAGTCAAAGGACAGGTCGCTATGAAGCTTTCTTT
>TRBJ1-5|once|TRBV6-5|NA
CASSYRQGPQHF
TGTGCCAGCAGTTACCGGCAGGGGCCCCAGCATTTT
>TRBJ2-1|NA|TRBV14|NA
CASSQDHGLEQFF
TGTGCCAGCAGCCAAGATCACGGGCTTGAGCAGTTCTTC
>TRBJ2-6|NA|TRBV5-4|TRBD1
CASSAGQGAPGANVLTF
TGTGCCAGCAGCGCCGGACAGGGGGCGCCTGGGGCCAACGTCCTGACTTTC
>TRBJ1-2|once|TRBV6-5|NA
CAIRDRNYGYTF
TGTGCCATAAGGGATCGTAACTATGGCTACACCTTC
>TRBJ2-1|NA|TRBV4-1|TRBD2
CASSRPSGEYNEQFF
TGCGCCAGCAGCCGGCCTAGCGGGGAATACAATGAGCAGTTCTTC
>TRBJ2-3|NA|TRBV7-3|TRBD1
CASSLDRGITDTQYF
TGTGCCAGCAGCCTCGACAGGGGGATCACAGATACGCAGTATTTT
>TRBJ1-1|NA|TRBV5-6|NA
CASSSGTNTEAFF
TGTGCCAGCAGCTCCGGGACCAACACTGAAGCTTTCTTT
>TRBJ1-4|NA|TRBV6-1|NA
CASSEGPHRNEKLFF
TGTGCCAGCAGTGAGGGACCACACAGGAATGAAAAACTGTTTTTT
>TRBJ1-5|NA|TRBV7-3|NA
CASSLGLNQPQHF
TGTGCCAGCAGCTTGGGACTCAATCAGCCCCAGCATTTT
>TRBJ2-2|once|TRBV7-6|NA
CACGPIGAGELFF
TGTGCCTGTGGGCCCATAGGGGCCGGGGAGCTGTTTTTT
>TRBJ1-4|NA|TRBV27|NA
CASSSPGRGNEKLFF
TGTGCCAGCAGTTCCCCCGGCAGGGGCAATGAAAAACTGTTTTTT
>TRBJ2-7|NA|TRBV7-3|NA
CASSLTPGSYEQYF
TGTGCCAGCAGCTTAACGCCCGGCAGCTACGAGCAGTACTTC
>TRBJ1-2|once|TRBV7-2|NA
CASSAVGGSPGGYTF
TGTGCCAGCAGCGCCGTCGGGGGTTCCCCCGGTGGCTACACCTTC
>TRBJ1-1|NA|TRBV19|NA
CASSIWQWEREAFF
TGTGCCAGTAGTATATGGCAGTGGGAACGTGAAGCTTTCTTT
>TRBJ1-1|NA|TRBV12-5|NA
CASGLETGTEAFF
TGTGCTAGTGGTTTGGAGACCGGAACTGAAGCTTTCTTT
>TRBJ1-1|NA|TRBV7-8|NA
CASLTALNTEAFF
TGTGCCAGCTTGACAGCGCTGAACACTGAAGCTTTCTTT
>TRBJ2-5|NA|TRBV9|NA
CASSVGPYRFQETQYF
TGTGCCAGCAGCGTAGGCCCCTACAGATTCCAAGAGACCCAGTACTTC
>TRBJ2-5|NA|TRBV5-4|NA
CASSLAGWETQYF
TGTGCCAGCAGTCTGGCAGGGTGGGAGACCCAGTACTTC
>TRBJ2-7|NA|TRBV6-5|TRBD1
CASSRQGFYEQYF
TGTGCCAGCAGCCGACAGGGCTTCTACGAGCAGTACTTC
>TRBJ2-3|NA|TRBV5-1|NA
CASSQEAGDSSTDTQYF
TGCGCCAGCAGCCAGGAGGCAGGGGACTCTAGCACAGATACGCAGTATTTT
>TRBJ2-7|NA|TRBV29-1|TRBD2
CSVAGTSGGSTYEQYF
TGCAGCGTGGCCGGGACTAGCGGGGGGTCGACCTACGAGCAGTACTTC
>TRBJ2-7|NA|TRBV5-1|NA
CASSSLGGTGYDYEQYF
TGCGCCAGCAGCTCCCTGGGGGGCACAGGGTACGACTACGAGCAGTACTTC
>TRBJ1-1|NA|TRBV9|TRBD1
CASSPMTGQTEAFF
TGTGCCAGCAGCCCGATGACAGGGCAAACTGAAGCTTTCTTT
>TRBJ2-2|NA|TRBV4-1|NA
CASSRGGGRTGELFF
TGCGCCAGCAGCCGAGGGGGGGGCCGCACCGGGGAGCTGTTTTTT
>TRBJ1-1|NA|TRBV4-2|NA
CASSQAFGDTEAFF
TGTGCCAGCAGCCAAGCTTTCGGGGACACTGAAGCTTTCTTT
>TRBJ2-7|NA|TRBV14|TRBD2
CASSPLAGATYEQYF
TGTGCCAGCAGTCCCCTAGCGGGGGCCACCTACGAGCAGTACTTC
>TRBJ1-4|once|TRBV6-1|NA
CASGGGRNEKLFF
TGTGCCAGCGGGGGGGGCCGAAATGAAAAACTGTTTTTT
>TRBJ2-7|once|TRBV7-9|NA
CASDGTYEQYF
TGTGCCAGCGATGGAACCTACGAGCAGTACTTC
>TRBJ1-1|once|TRBV5-1|NA
CASSLVSGSLNTEAFF
TGCGCCAGCAGCTTGGTGTCAGGCTCCTTGAACACTGAAGCTTTCTTT
>TRBJ1-3|NA|TRBV9|NA
CASIPLGTYSGNTIYF
TGTGCCAGCATCCCCTTGGGGACCTACTCTGGAAACACCATATATTTT
>TRBJ2-7|once|TRBV12-5|TRBD1
CASGSGQGASYEQYF
TGTGCTAGTGGTTCCGGACAGGGCGCCTCCTACGAGCAGTACTTC
>TRBJ1-4|NA|TRBV18|NA
CASSPRDGLNEKLFF
TGTGCCAGCTCACCACGGGACGGTCTTAATGAAAAACTGTTTTTT
>TRBJ2-7|once|TRBV19|TRBD2
CASSYGGGEQYF
TGTGCCAGTTCCTACGGGGGGGGCGAGCAGTACTTC
>TRBJ2-7|NA|TRBV5-6|NA
CASSLVSGNEQYF
TGTGCCAGCAGCTTGGTTTCGGGGAACGAGCAGTACTTC
>TRBJ2-1|once|TRBV13|TRBD2
CASSASGGAIYNEQFF
TGTGCCAGCAGCGCTAGCGGGGGGGCCATCTACAATGAGCAGTTCTTC
>TRBJ2-7|NA|TRBV5-4|TRBD1
CASSLDPTGQGTYEQYF
TGTGCCAGCAGCTTGGACCCCACGGGACAGGGCACCTACGAGCAGTACTTC
>TRBJ1-4|NA|TRBV18|TRBD1
CASSAGQATNEKLFF
TGTGCCAGCTCAGCGGGACAGGCCACGAATGAAAAACTGTTTTTT
>TRBJ1-1|NA|TRBV4-1|NA
CASMLTGNTEAFF
TGCGCCAGCATGCTGACAGGGAACACTGAAGCTTTCTTT